The source of this T cell receptor beta chain is a study of shared clonotypes between healthy human individuals. The CDR3 loop spans 17 amino acids. CDR1 is SGHAT, CDR2 FQNNGV, per germline. Trimming cost V 5 bases and J 4 bases; bases outside gene matches: 13. All of the donors resided in Nashville, Tennessee, and each was a Caucasian adult. The authors loaded 200 ng DNA, around 32,000 T cell genomes, into sorted-subset replicate PCRs. Assay used: immunoSEQ multiplex PCR; TCRdb lists only in-frame clones, some missing. The sample carries approximately 1.5 million clones, approximately 98% recorded once.

Sequencing used naive CD4+ T cells sorted from blood. Subset in this sample: CD45RA+ positively selected. The sequence was obtained from a man younger than 40 in good health. This sequence joins TRBV11-2 and TRBJ2-3, with 9 bases matching TRBD2. The CDR3: CASSPFSGRWDPDTQYF. CDR3 DNA: TGTGCCAGCAGCCCATTTAGCGGGAGATGGGACCCAGATACGCAGTATTTT.